These T cell receptor beta chains were read from a single sample in a study of technical replicates of blood from a few donors. Some clones are missing from TCRdb's copy, which holds only in-frame ones; the method was immunoSEQ multiplex PCR. The sample records tens of thousands of clones, around nine tenths being singletons. Sequenced material: PBMCs. These receptors were taken from a human donor in good health. Some clones in this sample may be carry-over from other donors' samples. The CDR3 runs from the conserved cysteine through the conserved F or W. Each record gives: V gene, J gene, clone size, D gene, CDR3 protein, CDR3 DNA. D genes are given only for firm matches. Part of the rows lack a size; the others show once, few, many or a class for expanded clones.

TRBV7-2	TRBJ2-7	once	-	CASSLQVGGGYEQYF	TGTGCCAGCAGCTTGCAAGTCGGTGGCGGCTACGAGCAGTACTTC
TRBV25-1	TRBJ1-1	-	-	CASSELGGNTEAFF	TGTGCCAGCAGTGAATTAGGAGGTAACACTGAAGCTTTCTTT
TRBV4-3	TRBJ1-3	-	TRBD1	CASSPRTGWGNTIYF	TGCGCCAGCAGCCCTAGGACAGGGTGGGGAAACACCATATATTTT
TRBV28	TRBJ1-2	-	-	CAITGKGLYGYTF	TGTGCCATCACAGGGAAGGGGTTGTATGGCTACACCTTC
TRBV11-2	TRBJ2-3	-	-	CASGPGASGVRTQYF	TGTGCCAGCGGTCCGGGGGCTAGCGGAGTCCGTACGCAGTATTTT
TRBV29-1	TRBJ2-5	-	TRBD1	CSVDPSGTEYF	TGCAGCGTTGACCCCTCGGGGACAGAGTACTTC
TRBV5-6	TRBJ2-1	-	-	CASSLGQGNNEQFF	TGTGCCAGCAGCTTGGGGCAGGGTAACAATGAGCAGTTCTTC
TRBV18	TRBJ1-2	-	TRBD1	CASSPGQGEYGYTF	TGTGCCAGCTCACCAGGACAGGGTGAATATGGCTACACCTTC
TRBV28	TRBJ1-1	-	TRBD1	CASSFEQGRTETEAFF	TGTGCCAGCAGTTTTGAACAGGGGAGGACGGAGACTGAAGCTTTCTTT
TRBV6-5	TRBJ1-6	-	-	CASSYSTQGPSPLHF	TGTGCCAGCAGTTACTCGACACAGGGACCTTCACCCCTCCACTTT
TRBV27	TRBJ2-1	-	-	CASRVMAGPINNEQFF	TGTGCCAGCAGGGTCATGGCGGGACCCATCAACAATGAGCAGTTCTTC
TRBV6-1	TRBJ2-3	once	-	CASSEAQFTDTQYF	TGTGCCAGCAGTGAAGCGCAGTTTACAGATACGCAGTATTTT
TRBV6-5	TRBJ1-1	-	TRBD1	CASRQGASEAFF	TGTGCCAGCCGACAGGGGGCCTCTGAAGCTTTCTTT
TRBV27	TRBJ2-7	few	TRBD2	CASSSAGSSYEQYF	TGTGCCAGCAGTTCAGCGGGGAGCTCCTACGAGCAGTACTTC
TRBV10-3	TRBJ2-2	-	-	CAIRPSLLLSGELFF	TGTGCCATCAGACCTTCCCTCCTACTGTCCGGGGAGTTGTTTTTT
TRBV29-1	TRBJ2-1	-	TRBD1	CSARTGDNEQFF	TGCAGCGCCAGGACAGGGGACAATGAGCAGTTCTTC
TRBV30	TRBJ2-3	-	TRBD2	CAGRAGAGDTQYF	TGTGCCGGGAGAGCGGGAGCCGGAGATACGCAGTATTTT
TRBV7-2	TRBJ1-2	-	-	CASSLISRGNYGYTF	TGTGCCAGCAGCTTGATATCCAGGGGCAACTATGGCTACACCTTC
TRBV18	TRBJ2-3	once	TRBD1	CASSLQTGGKTDTQYF	TGTGCCAGCTCACTCCAAACAGGGGGCAAGACAGATACGCAGTATTTT
TRBV5-4	TRBJ2-5	once	-	CASSLDPTSPKETQYF	TGTGCCAGCAGCTTGGATCCTACTAGCCCCAAAGAGACCCAGTACTTC
TRBV5-6	TRBJ2-3	-	-	CASSLVPGGTDTQYF	TGTGCCAGCAGCTTGGTGCCAGGGGGCACAGATACGCAGTATTTT
TRBV19	TRBJ1-1	-	TRBD1	CASRNRGQGVEAFF	TGTGCCAGCCGGAACAGGGGCCAAGGGGTAGAAGCTTTCTTT
TRBV19	TRBJ2-7	-	TRBD1	CASSIVSQGVYEQYF	TGTGCCAGTAGTATAGTCTCCCAGGGGGTCTACGAGCAGTACTTC
TRBV2	TRBJ1-1	-	-	CASILLNTEAFF	TGTGCCAGCATTCTTTTGAACACTGAAGCTTTCTTT
TRBV5-6	TRBJ1-5	-	TRBD1	CASSLGQPSNQPQHF	TGTGCCAGCAGCCTGGGACAGCCAAGCAATCAGCCCCAGCATTTT
TRBV5-4	TRBJ2-3	-	-	CASSLLSGGTDTQYF	TGTGCCAGCAGCTTGCTGTCGGGGGGCACAGATACGCAGTATTTT
TRBV7-9	TRBJ2-2	once	TRBD2	CASSGGLDNTGELFF	TGTGCCAGCAGCGGGGGACTAGACAACACCGGGGAGCTGTTTTTT
TRBV25-1	TRBJ2-5	-	-	CASSEGAGETQYF	TGTGCCAGCAGTGAGGGGGCCGGCGAGACCCAGTACTTC
TRBV7-8	TRBJ2-5	-	TRBD2	CASSLGLAGGYQETQYF	TGTGCCAGCAGTCTTGGACTAGCGGGAGGGTACCAAGAGACCCAGTACTTC
TRBV5-4	TRBJ2-7	-	-	CASGLFGTYEQYF	TGTGCCAGCGGACTTTTCGGAACCTACGAGCAGTACTTC
TRBV5-4	TRBJ2-6	-	-	CASSLMSSGANVLTF	TGTGCCAGCAGCTTGATGAGTTCTGGGGCCAACGTCCTGACTTTC
TRBV10-1	TRBJ2-1	-	TRBD2	CASYGTSGCNEQFF	TGCGCCAGCTACGGGACTAGCGGCTGCAATGAGCAGTTCTTC
TRBV2	TRBJ2-3	-	TRBD2	CASSRGGGDTDTQYF	TGTGCCAGCAGCCGGGGCGGGGGGGACACAGATACGCAGTATTTT
TRBV19	TRBJ1-4	-	TRBD1	CATKPPSSGQGAEKLFF	TGTGCCACCAAACCTCCAAGCAGCGGACAGGGGGCTGAAAAACTGTTTTTT
TRBV15	TRBJ1-5	-	TRBD1	CATSRDRGLEPQHF	TGTGCCACCAGCAGAGACAGGGGGCTCGAGCCCCAGCATTTT
TRBV6-1	TRBJ2-5	-	-	CASSEGPWQETQYF	TGTGCCAGCAGTGAGGGCCCCTGGCAAGAGACCCAGTACTTC
TRBV7-9	TRBJ2-3	-	-	CASSTTSTDTQYF	TGTGCCAGCAGCACCACTAGCACAGATACGCAGTATTTT
TRBV4-1	TRBJ1-5	-	-	CASSQGGLLGNQPQHF	TGCGCCAGCAGCCAAGGGGGGCTTTTAGGCAATCAGCCCCAGCATTTT
TRBV11-2	TRBJ2-2	-	TRBD1	CASSPRTGDTGELFF	TGTGCCAGCAGCCCCCGGACAGGGGACACCGGGGAGCTGTTTTTT
TRBV6-1	TRBJ1-3	-	-	CASSEEALVGNTIYF	TGTGCCAGCAGTGAAGAAGCCCTTGTTGGAAACACCATATATTTT
TRBV9	TRBJ2-3	-	-	CASSPREWGTDTQYF	TGTGCCAGCAGCCCCCGGGAGTGGGGCACAGATACGCAGTATTTT
TRBV4-3	TRBJ1-5	-	-	CASSQDEVRGYQPQHF	TGCGCCAGCAGCCAAGATGAGGTACGTGGTTACCAGCCCCAGCATTTT
TRBV10-3	TRBJ2-2	-	-	CATRTGQNTGELFF	TGTGCCACGAGGACGGGACAGAACACCGGGGAGCTGTTTTTT
TRBV5-4	TRBJ2-7	-	TRBD2	CASSLAGTSGDEQYF	TGTGCCAGCAGCTTGGCGGGGACTAGCGGAGACGAGCAGTACTTC
TRBV5-1	TRBJ2-1	-	TRBD2	CASSLLAGGYNEQFF	TGCGCCAGCAGCTTGCTTGCGGGGGGCTACAATGAGCAGTTCTTC
TRBV7-7	TRBJ2-2	-	TRBD1	CASRSGTGVSGELFF	TGTGCCAGCCGGTCCGGGACAGGGGTTTCCGGGGAGCTGTTTTTT
TRBV13	TRBJ1-3	-	-	CASSHGGRNTIYF	TGTGCCAGCAGCCATGGGGGCAGGAACACCATATATTTT
TRBV19	TRBJ2-1	-	TRBD2	CASSGGPRGDEQFF	TGTGCCAGTTCCGGCGGGCCGCGGGGGGATGAGCAGTTCTTC
TRBV7-2	TRBJ2-7	once	TRBD2	CASSFRTSPYEQYF	TGTGCCAGCAGCTTTCGGACTAGCCCCTACGAGCAGTACTTC
TRBV7-2	TRBJ1-1	-	-	CASSLFYFEQEMNTEAFF	TGTGCCAGCAGCTTATTCTATTTTGAACAGGAGATGAACACTGAAGCTTTCTTT
TRBV10-3	TRBJ2-1	-	-	CAITAARRLDEQFF	TGTGCCATCACAGCGGCCAGGCGGTTGGATGAGCAGTTCTTC
TRBV25-1	TRBJ2-7	-	-	CASSPPPRRIVYEQYF	TGTGCCAGCAGCCCCCCGCCCCGGAGGATAGTCTACGAGCAGTACTTC
TRBV11-2	TRBJ2-7	-	TRBD2	CASTTGLAFHEQYF	TGTGCCAGCACGACAGGACTAGCGTTCCACGAGCAGTACTTC
TRBV2	TRBJ2-2	-	TRBD1	CASSEAFIFWDRFITGELFF	TGTGCCAGCAGTGAAGCGTTTATTTTCTGGGACAGGTTTATCACCGGGGAGCTGTTTTTT
TRBV5-1	TRBJ1-6	-	-	CASSLVRNSPLHF	TGCGCCAGCAGCTTGGTACGGAATTCACCCCTCCACTTT
TRBV6-4	TRBJ2-1	-	TRBD2	CASSSREDNEQFF	TGTGCCAGCAGTTCACGGGAGGACAATGAGCAGTTCTTC
TRBV5-1	TRBJ2-3	-	TRBD2	CASSSPILAGGSTDTQYF	TGCGCCAGCAGTTCCCCAATCTTAGCGGGGGGTAGCACAGATACGCAGTATTTT
TRBV29-1	TRBJ1-2	-	-	CSVAREDNYGYTF	TGCAGCGTTGCCAGGGAAGATAACTATGGCTACACCTTC
TRBV7-9	TRBJ1-4	-	TRBD1	CASSLVGTGGEKLFF	TGTGCCAGCAGCTTAGTCGGGACAGGGGGTGAAAAACTGTTTTTT